What follows describes a single T cell receptor (beta chain). Its antigen remains undetermined. One end of the junction does not line up with germline, which may come from a read error. The data were obtained in a study of T cells after yellow fever vaccination (dated by TCRdb to the late 2010s). Background for the entire study: The SMART-Seq v4 Ultra Low Input RNA kit was used to prepare libraries from fractions with low cell numbers. To track T-cell clones before and after primary and booster YFV17D yellow fever vaccination, bulk TCR alpha and beta repertoires were sequenced longitudinally. The cohort comprised two healthy male donors, one aged 18 to 29 and one aged 30 to 40 years. Blood was collected at multiple timepoints before and after primary and secondary immunization, and bulk PBMC replicates and cell subsets were isolated. What the authors observed across the whole study: Because the study included only two donors, the extent to which the findings can be generalized is limited. After the booster, most clones that had expanded after primary vaccination were detected again (roughly 96% of CD4 and over 75% of CD8), suggesting broad maintenance of memory. A small fraction of clonotypes appeared in both the CD4 and CD8 compartments, likely as a result of convergent recombination. Because abundant contaminating clonotypes from the bulk population could be contained in FACS-sorted repertoires, computational filtering was required. Compared with the primary T-cell response, the secondary T-cell response was faster but weaker, reaching its peak on day 5 rather than on day 15.

Taken with the paper, the label for treatment or condition translates to: live attenuated yellow fever vaccine strain. At each blood-draw timepoint, two biological replicates of bulk PBMCs were collected. A standard Ficoll-Paque protocol was used to isolate PBMCs from peripheral blood. RNA was extracted with TriZol from bulk PBMCs, CD4 and CD8 fractions, and dextramer-positive and dextramer-negative fractions. The cysteine opens and the phenylalanine closes a CDR3 of 15 amino acids. The entry retains the CDR3 DNA only, 45 bases that are in frame from base 1. The CDR1 and CDR2 encoded by the germline V gene are ENHRY and SYGVKD. TCR cDNA was synthesized by 5'RACE template switching, which introduced a universal primer site and unique molecular identifiers. Priming of cDNA synthesis was performed from both the TCR alpha and TCR beta constant segments. Two PCR steps were used to amplify libraries, with sample barcodes and sequencing adapters being added in the second step. Sequencing of libraries was performed on Illumina HiSeq 2500 (2x100 bp) or NovaSeq (2x150 bp). In the authors' own workflow: Demultiplexing of reads and collapsing into UMI consensus sequences were performed with MIGEC, and V(D)J alignment was carried out with MiXCR. Clonotypes responding to the vaccine were identified with edgeR on replicate PBMC samples, with the criteria of FDR below 0.01 and a log2 fold change above 5 up to day 15. CD4 or CD8 identity was assigned to each bulk clonotype according to whether the clonotype was present at higher abundance in the sequenced CD4 repertoire or the sequenced CD8 repertoire. The public reads were run again by TCRdb, first through fastp at Q25 and then through MiXCR, and only productive beta chains were kept. Merged by CDR3 protein, the rows form single entries marked with the most common genes and DNA. None of the V and J calls come from the authors' own analysis; TCRdb made them. Counted in this sample were approximately 510,000 distinct CDR3 sequences; around a fifth of them appeared once. Clones ranked in the top ten supply around 17% of the sample.

The chain links TRBV10-3 with TRBJ2-1, and 9 bases in between align with TRBD2. Specimen: PBMCs, collected 21 days after the first yellow fever vaccination. The receptor was isolated from a man between 18 and 35 years old who received the YFV17D yellow fever vaccine. The DNA sequence is TGTGCCATGAGTGAGCAAGCGGGGGGCAACAATGAGCAATTCTTC. Its coded protein is CAMSEQAGGNNEQFF.